This T cell receptor (beta chain) emerged from a study of CD4 T cells in relation to SARS-CoV-2 and coronaviruses. Comment on this clone: Its antigen remains unidentified.

Unexposed donor CD4+ T cells date from 2011-2018, before the COVID-19 pandemic. After ten to eleven days of culture, CD4+ T cells were isolated. Some clones are missing from TCRdb's copy, which holds only in-frame ones; the method was immunoSEQ multiplex PCR. The sample comprises roughly 20,000 clones, 77% of which are singletons, and approximately 15% rests with the top ten. CDR1 and CDR2 (germline): SGHVS, FQNEAQ. Trimming left V 5 bases short and J 3 bases short, with 8 bases between. This CDR3 spans 13 amino acids. The source of this sequence is a human donor in good health. This rearrangement joins TRBV7-8 to TRBJ1-5; D unclear. Sequenced material: CD4+ T cells from PBMCs, cultured in vitro. The CDR3 DNA reads TGTGCCAGCAGCCGCGAACACAATCAGCCCCAGCATTTT. This encodes CASSREHNQPQHF.